This record looks at one T cell receptor (beta chain) sequence and its context. No antigen is known for it. The data derive from a study of cytomegalovirus exposure and HLA in healthy donors. J was trimmed by 5 bases and V by 1 base; bases with no gene match: 5. The CDR3 has 15 amino acids. Germline values: CDR1 SEHNR, CDR2 FQNEAQ (reference sequence). Broader study findings: As confirmed in vitro, three CMV-associated chains were specific for CMV antigens. Rarity held for most TCR sequences, but there were some public TCRs that occurred in many donors.

The donors were members of the validation cohort comprising over a hundred subjects, separate from the approximately 670-subject first cohort. Clones were read by immunoSEQ multiplex PCR, and TCRdb kept only the in-frame ones, dropping some. Of over 110,000 clones listed, approximately 86% are singletons. This chain links TRBV7-9 with TRBJ1-2; 9 nucleotides agree with TRBD1. The TCR was taken from a man between 18 and 35 years old in good health and CMV-seropositive. Source material: PBMCs. CDR3 in DNA: TGTGCCAGCAGCTTAGTAGCCGGGACAGGGTATGGCTACACCTTC. Encoded protein: CASSLVAGTGYGYTF. Full variable domain (missing parts from reference TRBV7-9 and TRBJ1-2): DTGVSQNPRHKITKRGQNVTFRCDPISEHNRLYWYRQTLGQGPEFLTYFQNEAQLEKSRLLSDRFSAERPKGSFSTLEIQRTEQGDSAMYLCASSLVAGTGYGYTFGSGTRLTVV.